Below are 10 T cell receptor beta chains sequenced from a single sample in a study of blood T cell repertoires in COVID-19. The data were produced by immunoSEQ multiplex PCR, yet TCRdb's version contains in-frame clones alone and is incomplete. The data show over 90,000 clones, approximately 80% seen once. The sequencing input was peripheral blood. These receptors were obtained from a human donor in a cohort sampled during active COVID-19.

The chain couples TRBV4-2 to TRBJ2-5; 7 nucleotides line up with TRBD1. The germline V gene has CDR1 LGHNA and CDR2 YNFKEQ. The CDR3 loop spans 16 amino acids. V lost 1 base to trimming and J lost 1 base; unmatched junction nucleotides: 6. The CDR3 is CASSQGQGKGQETQYF. The CDR3 region has the DNA TGTGCCAGCAGCCAAGGACAGGGAAAGGGCCAAGAGACCCAGTACTTC.

This chain links TRBV19 with TRBJ2-3; D remains unclear. Trimming removed 0 bases at V and 8 bases at J, with 6 bases between. This CDR3 region has 12 residues. CDR1 is LNHDA, CDR2 SQIVND, per germline (reference sequence). The CDR3 here is CASSIDPGTQYF. CDR3 sequence (DNA): TGTGCCAGTAGTATAGATCCGGGTACGCAGTATTTT.

This clone was picked up a small number of times. V gene TRBV11-3 combines with J gene TRBJ2-7, with TRBD1 matching 8 bases. The V segment lost 1 base and the J segment 7 bases; nucleotides outside the gene matches: 9. The CDR3 totals 15 residues. CDR1 is SGHNT and CDR2 is YENEEA in the germline V gene. The CDR3 DNA sequence: TGTGCCAGCAGCTTAGGTGGACAGGGTGCGAGGGAGCAGTACTTC. Protein: CASSLGGQGAREQYF.

V and J are TRBV7-8 and TRBJ2-3, with TRBD1 matching over 9 bases. Germline CDR1 is SGHVS and CDR2 is FQNEAQ. The V and J ends lost 2 bases and 2 bases, in that order; junction bases with no gene match: 11. This CDR3 has 18 residues. This CDR3 reads CASSLRDRAAPHTDTQYF. CDR3 DNA sequence: TGTGCCAGCAGCTTAAGGGACAGGGCGGCTCCCCACACAGATACGCAGTATTTT.

In this sample, this clone turned up once. The chain recombines TRBV6-5 with TRBJ1-2; 9 bases fit TRBD1. Looked up from germline, CDR1 is MNHEY and CDR2 is SVGAGI. This CDR3 is built from 14 residues. Unmatched junction bases numbered 3, after V lost 0 bases and J lost 7 bases. This CDR3 is CASSYSGQGGGYTF. CDR3 DNA sequence: TGTGCCAGCAGTTACTCGGGACAGGGAGGTGGCTACACCTTC.

The rearrangement joins TRBV4-2 to TRBJ2-3; D may be TRBD1 (5 bases). Trimming took 0 bases from V and 2 from J, leaving 18 bases between them. This CDR3 has 18 amino acids. The germline gives CDR1 LGHNA, CDR2 YNFKEQ. CDR3 sequence (DNA): TGTGCCAGCAGCCAAGAGGTCCGAGGACACACCTACACAGATACGCAGTATTTT. This sequence encodes CASSQEVRGHTYTDTQYF.

V is TRBV11-3 and J is TRBJ2-5, with D possibly being TRBD2 (5 bases). Trimming pared 1 base from V and 5 bases from J, leaving 8 bases between. Germline V gives CDR1 SGHNT, CDR2 YENEEA. This CDR3 has 13 residues. The CDR3 coding sequence is TGTGCCAGCAGCTTAGCGGGCGGGGAGACCCAGTACTTC. It translates to CASSLAGGETQYF. Drawing the rest from reference TRBV11-3 and TRBJ2-5, the complete variable domain is EAGVVQSPRYKIIEKKQPVAFWCNPISGHNTLYWYLQNLGQGPELLIRYENEEAVDDSQLPKDRFSAERLKGVDSTLKIQPAELGDSAVYLCASSLAGGETQYFGPGTRLLVL.

This chain joins TRBV5-6 and TRBJ2-7, with unresolved D. The length of the CDR3 is 13 residues. Germline values: CDR1 SGHDT, CDR2 YYEEEE. V lost 4 bases, J lost 7 bases, and 15 bases lay in between. The CDR3 coding sequence is TGTGCCAGCAGCCGCAATACCCGGAGAGAGCAGTACTTC. It is translated as CASSRNTRREQYF.

The chain links TRBV5-1 to TRBJ2-3; tentatively, D is TRBD2 (7 bases). Germline CDR1 SGHRS, CDR2 YFSETQ. This CDR3 is built from 14 residues. The ends were cut back, 5 bases at V and 6 bases at J, with 16 bases in the middle. This CDR3 is CASRDGGLGDTQYF. The CDR3 DNA reads as TGCGCCAGCAGGGACGGGGGGCTAGGGGATACGCAGTATTTT.

V and J are TRBV2 and TRBJ2-5; possibly TRBD1 for D (5 bases). The CDR3 is 12 residues long. The V and J ends lost 11 bases and 4 bases respectively, with 14 bases between them. The germline V gene encodes CDR1 SNHLY and CDR2 FYNNEI. CDR3 residues: CAGAQGSETQYF. The CDR3 nucleotides are TGTGCCGGAGCTCAGGGCTCAGAGACCCAGTACTTC.